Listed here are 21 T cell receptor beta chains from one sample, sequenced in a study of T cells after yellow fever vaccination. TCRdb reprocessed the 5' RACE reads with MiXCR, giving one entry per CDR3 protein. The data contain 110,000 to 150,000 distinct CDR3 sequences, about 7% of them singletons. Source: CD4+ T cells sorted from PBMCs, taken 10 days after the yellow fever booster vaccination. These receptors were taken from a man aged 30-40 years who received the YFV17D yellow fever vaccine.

The CDR3 nucleotides are TGTGCCAGCAGCCAAGAAGGACAGAATCAGCCCCAGCATTTT. It specifies CASSQEGQNQPQHF. The chain is built from TRBV3-1 and TRBJ1-5, with a possible D match to TRBD1 (6 bases). Germline CDR1 is LGHDT and CDR2 is YNNKEL (reference sequence). V lost 0 bases and J lost 4, with 7 bases in between. The CDR3 totals 14 residues.

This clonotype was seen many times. CDR3 in DNA: TGTGCCAGCAGCCCCGGGGCTCCAAATGAGCAGTTCTTC. This codes for CASSPGAPNEQFF. V gene TRBV6-2 or TRBV6-3 combines with J gene TRBJ2-1, with D perhaps assigned TRBD1 or TRBD2 (5 bases each). From germline, CDR1 is MNHEY and CDR2 SVGEGT. This CDR3 contains 13 residues. V gave up 6 bases and J gave up 7 bases, with 13 bases separating them.

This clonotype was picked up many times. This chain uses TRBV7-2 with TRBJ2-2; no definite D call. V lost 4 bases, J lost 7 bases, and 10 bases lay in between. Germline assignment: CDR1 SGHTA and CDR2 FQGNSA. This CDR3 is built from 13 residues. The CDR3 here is CASSYALGGELFF. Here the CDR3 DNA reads TGTGCCAGCAGCTACGCCTTAGGCGGGGAGCTGTTTTTT. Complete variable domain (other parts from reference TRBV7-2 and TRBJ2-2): GAGVSQSPSNKVTEKGKDVELRCDPISGHTALYWYRQSLGQGLEFLIYFQGNSAPDKSGLPSDRFSAERTGGSVSTLTIQRTQQEDSAVYLCASSYALGGELFFGEGSRLTVL.

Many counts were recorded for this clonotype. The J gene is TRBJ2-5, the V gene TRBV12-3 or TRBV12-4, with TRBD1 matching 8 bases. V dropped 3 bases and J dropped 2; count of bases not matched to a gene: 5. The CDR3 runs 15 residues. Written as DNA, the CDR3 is TGTGCCAGCAGTTTCATCGGGACAGGTCAAGAGACCCAGTACTTC. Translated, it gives CASSFIGTGQETQYF.

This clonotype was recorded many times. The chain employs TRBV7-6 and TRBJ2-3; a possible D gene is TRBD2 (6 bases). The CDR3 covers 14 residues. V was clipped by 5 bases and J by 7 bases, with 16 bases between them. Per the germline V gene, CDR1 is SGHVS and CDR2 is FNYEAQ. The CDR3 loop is CASSPSPGTYTQYF. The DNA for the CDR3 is TGTGCCAGCAGCCCCAGCCCGGGGACTTATACGCAGTATTTT.

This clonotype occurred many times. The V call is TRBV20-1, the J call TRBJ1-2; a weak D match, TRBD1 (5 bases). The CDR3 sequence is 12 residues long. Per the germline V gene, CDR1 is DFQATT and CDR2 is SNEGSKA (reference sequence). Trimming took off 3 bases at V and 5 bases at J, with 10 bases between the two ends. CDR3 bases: TGCAGTGCTAGCGAGGGGCTTTATGGCTACACCTTC. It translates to CSASEGLYGYTF.

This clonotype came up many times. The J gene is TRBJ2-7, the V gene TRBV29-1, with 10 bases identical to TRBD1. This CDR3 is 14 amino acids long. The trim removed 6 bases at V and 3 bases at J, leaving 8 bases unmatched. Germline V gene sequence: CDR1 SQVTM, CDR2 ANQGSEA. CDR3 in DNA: TGCAGCGTCCCCCCGGGACAGGGGATCTACGAGCAGTACTTC. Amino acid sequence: CSVPPGQGIYEQYF.

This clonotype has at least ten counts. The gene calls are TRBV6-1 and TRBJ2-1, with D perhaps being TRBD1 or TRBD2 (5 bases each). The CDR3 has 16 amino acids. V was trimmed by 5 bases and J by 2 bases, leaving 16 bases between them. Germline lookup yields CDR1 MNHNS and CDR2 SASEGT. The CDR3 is CASSRGGTSPYNEQFF. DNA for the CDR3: TGTGCCAGCAGTCGGGGTGGGACCAGCCCCTACAATGAGCAGTTCTTC.

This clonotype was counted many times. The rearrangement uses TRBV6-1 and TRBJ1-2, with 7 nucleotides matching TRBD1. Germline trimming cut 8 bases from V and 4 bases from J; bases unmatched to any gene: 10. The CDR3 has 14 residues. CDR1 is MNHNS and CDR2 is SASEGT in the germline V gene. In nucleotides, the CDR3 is TGTGCCAGCGGGGGGACAGTCGAGAGCTATGGCTACACCTTC. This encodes CASGGTVESYGYTF.

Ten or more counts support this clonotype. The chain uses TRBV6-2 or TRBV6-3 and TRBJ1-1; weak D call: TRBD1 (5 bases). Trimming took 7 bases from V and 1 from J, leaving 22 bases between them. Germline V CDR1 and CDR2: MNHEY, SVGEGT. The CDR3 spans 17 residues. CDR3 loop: CASTLHSTGRANTEAFF. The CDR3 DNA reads TGTGCCAGCACCCTCCACTCCACGGGGCGGGCGAACACTGAAGCTTTCTTT.

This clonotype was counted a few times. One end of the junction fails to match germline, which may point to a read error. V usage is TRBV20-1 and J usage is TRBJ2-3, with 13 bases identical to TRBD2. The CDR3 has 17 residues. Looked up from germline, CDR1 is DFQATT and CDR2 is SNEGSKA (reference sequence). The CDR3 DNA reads TGCTGTGCTAGACGAATGGGACTAGCGGGGCACACAGATACGCAGTATTTT. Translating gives CCARRMGLAGHTDTQYF.

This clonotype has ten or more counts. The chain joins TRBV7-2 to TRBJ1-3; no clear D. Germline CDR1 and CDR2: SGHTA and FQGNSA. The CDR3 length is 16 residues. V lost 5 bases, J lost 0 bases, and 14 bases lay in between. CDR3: CASSPRRKSSGNTIYF. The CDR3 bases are TGTGCCAGCAGCCCACGAAGGAAATCCTCTGGAAACACCATATATTTT.

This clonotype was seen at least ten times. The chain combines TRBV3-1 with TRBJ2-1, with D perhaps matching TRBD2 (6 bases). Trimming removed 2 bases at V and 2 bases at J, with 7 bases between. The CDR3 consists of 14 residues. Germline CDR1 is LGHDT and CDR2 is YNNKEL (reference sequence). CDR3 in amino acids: CASSQRETYNEQFF. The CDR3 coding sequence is TGTGCCAGCAGCCAACGGGAGACCTACAATGAGCAGTTCTTC.

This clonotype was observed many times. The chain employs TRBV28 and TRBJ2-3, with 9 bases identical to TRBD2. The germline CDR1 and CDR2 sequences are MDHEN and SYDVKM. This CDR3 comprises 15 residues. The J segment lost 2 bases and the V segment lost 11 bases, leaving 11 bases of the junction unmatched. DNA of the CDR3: TGTGCCTGTTCTTGGGCGGGAGGGTACACAGATACGCAGTATTTT. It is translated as CACSWAGGYTDTQYF.

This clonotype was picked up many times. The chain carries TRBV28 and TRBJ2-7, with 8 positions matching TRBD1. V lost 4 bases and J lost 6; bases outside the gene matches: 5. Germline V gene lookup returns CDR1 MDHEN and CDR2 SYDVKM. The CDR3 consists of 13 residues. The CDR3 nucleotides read TGTGCCAGCAGTTCTCCGGACAGGGCCGAGCAGTACTTC. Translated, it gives CASSSPDRAEQYF.

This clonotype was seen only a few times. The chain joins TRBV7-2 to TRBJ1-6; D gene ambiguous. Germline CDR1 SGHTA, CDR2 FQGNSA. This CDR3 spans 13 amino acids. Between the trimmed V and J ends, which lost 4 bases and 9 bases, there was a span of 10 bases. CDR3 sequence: CASSSNGGSPLHF. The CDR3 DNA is TGTGCCAGCAGCTCCAACGGCGGTTCACCCCTCCACTTT.

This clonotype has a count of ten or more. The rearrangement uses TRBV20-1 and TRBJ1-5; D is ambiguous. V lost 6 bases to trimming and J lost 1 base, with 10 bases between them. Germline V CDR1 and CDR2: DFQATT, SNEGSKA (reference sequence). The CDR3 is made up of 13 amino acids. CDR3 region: CSATERSNQPQHF. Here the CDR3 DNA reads TGCAGTGCGACGGAGAGGAGCAATCAGCCCCAGCATTTT.

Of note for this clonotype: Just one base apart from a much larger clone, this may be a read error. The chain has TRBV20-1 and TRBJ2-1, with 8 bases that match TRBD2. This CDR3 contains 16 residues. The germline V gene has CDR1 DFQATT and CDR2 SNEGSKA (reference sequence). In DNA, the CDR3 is TGCTGTGCTAGAGGGGGAGCGGGAGTCCCCTACAATGAGCAGTTCTTC. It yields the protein CCARGGAGVPYNEQFF.

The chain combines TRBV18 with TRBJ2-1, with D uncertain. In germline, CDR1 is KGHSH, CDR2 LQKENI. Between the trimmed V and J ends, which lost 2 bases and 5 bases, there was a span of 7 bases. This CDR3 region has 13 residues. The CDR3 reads CASSPNGNNEQFF. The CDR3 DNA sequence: TGTGCCAGCTCACCAAATGGTAACAATGAGCAGTTCTTC.

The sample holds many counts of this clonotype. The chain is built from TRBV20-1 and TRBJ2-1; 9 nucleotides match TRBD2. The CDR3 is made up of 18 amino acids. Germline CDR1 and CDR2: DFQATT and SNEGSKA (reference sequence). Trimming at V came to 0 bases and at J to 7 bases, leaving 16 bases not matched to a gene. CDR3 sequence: CSARERGGSGRNRNEQFF. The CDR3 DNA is TGCAGTGCTAGAGAAAGAGGCGGTAGCGGGAGAAATAGAAATGAGCAGTTCTTC.

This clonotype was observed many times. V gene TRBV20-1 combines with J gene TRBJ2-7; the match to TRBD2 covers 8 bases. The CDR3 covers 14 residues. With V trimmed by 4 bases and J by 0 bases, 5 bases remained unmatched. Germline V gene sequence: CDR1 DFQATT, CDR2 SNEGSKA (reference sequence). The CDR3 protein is CSATSGLSSYEQYF. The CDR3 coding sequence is TGCAGTGCTACTAGCGGGTTGAGCTCCTACGAGCAGTACTTC.